This is a list of T cell receptor beta chains from one sample in a study of T-cell memory formation after mild COVID-19. MiXCR, run by TCRdb on the 5' RACE reads, gives a single entry per CDR3 protein. This sample has hundreds of thousands of distinct CDR3 sequences, with over 15% found just once. What was sequenced was PBMCs or a T cell subset sorted from them (not recorded which). The receptors derive from an adult woman who had mild COVID-19 (a few samples of this study predate the infection). Cell type and time point are not known. Both conserved end residues are part of each CDR3. A D gene is named only where the DNA matches it firmly. Only some rows state a clone size, as once, few, many or a class for expanded clones.

cdr3_aa	cdr3_nt	clone_size	v_call	j_call	d_call
CASKPGPRGHEQYF	TGTGCCAGCAAACCGGGACCCCGTGGCCACGAGCAGTACTTC	many	TRBV7-2	TRBJ2-7	.
CASSSSPGLAGPVNEQFF	TGTGCCAGCAGCTCTAGCCCTGGACTAGCGGGTCCGGTTAATGAGCAGTTCTTC	.	TRBV7-9	TRBJ2-1	TRBD2
CASSYAGPRKETQYF	TGTGCCAGCAGTTATGCCGGGCCTCGAAAAGAGACCCAGTACTTC	.	TRBV7-8	TRBJ2-5	.
CASSLAGRASPGF	TGTGCCAGCAGCTTGGCCGGGCGGGCCTCCCCCGGGTTC	few	TRBV5-8	TRBJ2-5	.
CAIQAADPYEQYF	TGTGCCATCCAAGCGGCAGACCCCTACGAGCAGTACTTC	few	TRBV10-3	TRBJ2-7	.
CASSKQQPNNYNEQFF	TGTGCCAGCTCGAAGCAACAGCCAAATAATTACAATGAGCAGTTCTTC	few	TRBV6-1	TRBJ2-1	.
CSVGSGRPLEQFF	TGCAGCGTTGGAAGCGGGAGGCCCCTGGAGCAGTTCTTC	.	TRBV29-1	TRBJ2-1	TRBD2
CSARNRARGAYEQYF	TGCAGTGCTAGGAACCGGGCCAGGGGGGCCTACGAGCAGTACTTC	.	TRBV20-1	TRBJ2-7	.
CASSQSRGWQFF	TGTGCCAGCAGCCAATCGCGGGGGTGGCAGTTCTTC	.	TRBV16	TRBJ2-1	TRBD2
CARTEAVYTGELFF	TGTGCCAGAACAGAGGCAGTGTACACCGGGGAGCTGTTTTTT	.	TRBV25-1	TRBJ2-2	.
CASSLIWAGLSWEQYF	TGTGCCAGCAGTTTAATCTGGGCAGGATTATCGTGGGAGCAGTACTTC	.	TRBV12-3/TRBV12-4	TRBJ2-7	.
CASRLYSNQPQHF	TGCGCCAGCAGACTATATAGCAATCAGCCCCAGCATTTT	many	TRBV5-1	TRBJ1-5	.
CASSQMPRGEQFF	TGCGCCAGCAGCCAGATGCCTAGGGGTGAGCAGTTCTTC	few	TRBV4-3	TRBJ2-1	.
CASSHGSPETQYF	TGTGCCAGCAGCCACGGGTCGCCAGAGACCCAGTACTTC	.	TRBV7-9	TRBJ2-5	.
CASSQTSNQPQHF	TGTGCCAGCAGCCAAACAAGCAATCAGCCCCAGCATTTT	.	TRBV3-1	TRBJ1-5	.
CASNLLAGEVYEQYF	TGTGCCAGCAACCTTCTAGCGGGGGAGGTCTACGAGCAGTACTTC	.	TRBV5-6	TRBJ2-7	TRBD2
CASSPRDRERKLFF	TGTGCCAGCAGCCCCCGGGACAGGGAGCGAAAACTGTTTTTT	.	TRBV4-2	TRBJ1-4	TRBD1
CASSLAGGQGGEQFF	TGTGCCAGCAGCTTGGCGGGAGGGCAGGGAGGGGAGCAGTTCTTC	few	TRBV7-6	TRBJ2-1	TRBD2
CASSQLGQENIQYF	TGCGCCAGCAGCCAATTGGGACAAGAAAACATTCAGTACTTC	.	TRBV5-1	TRBJ2-4	.
CAWTEPETGTDTQYF	TGTGCCTGGACCGAACCGGAGACTGGCACAGATACGCAGTATTTT	.	TRBV30	TRBJ2-3	.
CASSPTTGFKETQYF	TGTGCCAGCAGCCCAACTACAGGGTTCAAAGAGACCCAGTACTTC	few	TRBV5-4	TRBJ2-5	.
CASSLGETVEAFF	TGTGCCAGCAGTTTAGGGGAAACAGTTGAAGCTTTCTTT	few	TRBV27	TRBJ1-1	.
CASSTQPRTSTDTQYF	TGTGCCAGCAGCACCCAGCCCCGGACTAGCACAGATACGCAGTATTTT	.	TRBV11-2	TRBJ2-3	.
CATSAVTGDRPGAYNEQFF	TGTGCCACCAGTGCCGTGACGGGGGACCGACCGGGGGCCTACAATGAGCAGTTCTTC	.	TRBV24-1	TRBJ2-1	.
CASSFFMDGKYTEAFF	TGTGCCAGCAGCTTCTTTATGGACGGAAAATACACTGAAGCTTTCTTT	.	TRBV7-9	TRBJ1-1	.
CAWGPVGPDEQYF	TGTGCCTGGGGCCCCGTCGGGCCGGACGAGCAGTACTTC	.	TRBV30	TRBJ2-7	.
CASGAGYSYEQYF	TGTGCCTCAGGCGCAGGGTACTCCTACGAGCAGTACTTC	.	TRBV6-6	TRBJ2-7	.
CASSLVSGNEQYF	TGTGCCAGCAGCTTAGTTAGCGGAAACGAGCAGTACTTC	.	TRBV7-9	TRBJ2-7	.
CASSLSGSLSTEAFF	TGTGCCAGCAGCCTAAGCGGTAGTTTAAGCACTGAAGCTTTCTTT	few	TRBV7-3	TRBJ1-1	.
CASSGPATYEQYF	TGTGCCAGCAGCGGCCCGGCCACCTACGAGCAGTACTTC	.	TRBV5-5	TRBJ2-7	.
CASSTRTSGYTGELFF	TGTGCCAGCAGCACACGGACTAGCGGGTACACCGGGGAGCTGTTTTTT	few	TRBV7-2	TRBJ2-2	TRBD2
CASSLPGLAGGVYEQYF	TGTGCCAGCAGCTTACCAGGACTAGCGGGGGGAGTCTACGAGCAGTACTTC	.	TRBV11-2	TRBJ2-7	TRBD2
CASSQDQGLLNTGELFF	TGTGCCAGCAGCCAAGATCAAGGCTTACTGAACACCGGGGAGCTGTTTTTT	.	TRBV4-2	TRBJ2-2	.
CATSGGTNSYNEQFF	TGTGCCACCAGCGGGGGGACAAACTCCTACAATGAGCAGTTCTTC	few	TRBV24-1	TRBJ2-1	.
CAWRPGLGSGANVLTF	TGTGCCTGGAGGCCGGGACTAGGGTCTGGGGCCAACGTCCTGACTTTC	.	TRBV30	TRBJ2-6	TRBD2
CASSQSNGGWDEQYF	TGCGCCAGCAGCCAATCGAACGGGGGCTGGGACGAGCAGTACTTC	few	TRBV4-1	TRBJ2-7	.
CASSNRGTSIDTQYF	TGTGCCAGCAGTAACCGAGGGACTAGCATAGATACGCAGTATTTT	.	TRBV6-2/TRBV6-3	TRBJ2-3	TRBD2
CASSPPAGVEETQYF	TGTGCCAGCAGCCCCCCTGCAGGGGTTGAGGAGACCCAGTACTTC	.	TRBV7-9	TRBJ2-5	.
CASRTGQVNVLTF	TGCGCCAGCAGGACGGGACAAGTCAACGTCCTGACTTTC	.	TRBV5-1	TRBJ2-6	.
CASSGGQTRTAYNEQFF	TGTGCCAGCAGCGGCGGACAGACAAGAACAGCCTACAATGAGCAGTTCTTC	.	TRBV7-3	TRBJ2-1	.
CASSPARYYNEQFF	TGTGCCAGCTCACCGGCTAGATATTACAATGAGCAGTTCTTC	.	TRBV18	TRBJ2-1	.
CASSLDRREQYF	TGTGCCAGCAGCTTGGATCGTCGTGAGCAGTACTTC	few	TRBV5-6	TRBJ2-7	.
CAISGMDTQYF	TGTGCCATCAGTGGAATGGATACGCAGTATTTT	few	TRBV10-3	TRBJ2-3	.
CSAVPRDRAYGYTF	TGCAGTGCTGTCCCACGGGACAGGGCCTATGGCTACACCTTC	.	TRBV20-1	TRBJ1-2	TRBD1
CSARSTGPGNTIYF	TGCAGTGCTAGGTCGACAGGGCCTGGAAACACCATATATTTT	.	TRBV20-1	TRBJ1-3	TRBD1
CASTDRWAPYEQYF	TGTGCCAGCACCGATAGATGGGCCCCCTACGAGCAGTACTTC	.	TRBV7-9	TRBJ2-7	.
CASSGTSGRDYNEQFF	TGTGCCAGCAGTGGGACTAGCGGGAGAGACTACAATGAGCAGTTCTTC	few	TRBV6-5	TRBJ2-1	TRBD2
CASSEWVAVNEQFF	TGTGCCAGCAGTGAGTGGGTAGCGGTGAATGAGCAGTTCTTC	few	TRBV6-1	TRBJ2-1	.
CSARDGGQPQHF	TGCAGTGCTAGAGATGGAGGGCAGCCCCAGCATTTT	few	TRBV20-1	TRBJ1-5	.
CSARELAADTQYF	TGCAGTGCTAGAGAACTAGCCGCAGATACGCAGTATTTT	few	TRBV20-1	TRBJ2-3	.
CASSPSGLGYEQYF	TGTGCCAGTAGCCCGTCGGGACTAGGCTACGAGCAGTACTTC	few	TRBV19	TRBJ2-7	TRBD2
CASSLRGPTATNEKLFF	TGCGCCAGCAGCTTGCGGGGACCGACGGCAACTAATGAAAAACTGTTTTTT	few	TRBV5-1	TRBJ1-4	.
CASSTRTGTGANVLTF	TGTGCCAGCAGCACGCGGACAGGAACCGGGGCCAACGTCCTGACTTTC	.	TRBV9	TRBJ2-6	TRBD1
CSVEDRGQLTDTQYF	TGCAGCGTTGAAGATCGGGGACAGCTAACAGATACGCAGTATTTT	.	TRBV29-1	TRBJ2-3	TRBD1